This TCR beta chain was found in a study of blood T cell repertoires in COVID-19. Overall study context: The United States, Italy and Spain supplied acute and convalescent COVID-19 samples. T cells, B-cell-depleted T cells, or PBMCs supplied cDNA or gDNA.

Methods used by the authors: The authors estimated nucleated cell counts from reference gene primer amplification. Repertoires were generated with immunoSEQ multiplex PCR, while TCRdb's copy carries only in-frame clones and drops some. Clone size and the V and J calls come from that table; the DNA yielded D and trimming. Altogether some 230,000 clones are present, about 80% being singletons, with the ten largest covering 6% to 9.5%. This clone was observed a few times. The ends lost 4 bases at V and 2 bases at J; junction bases unmatched: 3. Per germline, CDR1 SGHVS and CDR2 FQNEAQ. The CDR3 is 17 amino acids.

Sequences were obtained from peripheral blood. The sequence was obtained from a woman aged 45-60 years with acute or convalescent COVID-19. The chain employs TRBV7-8 and TRBJ2-6; 12 bases are a match to TRBD2. Here the CDR3 reads CASSSRLAGAGANVLTF. The CDR3 DNA sequence: TGTGCCAGCAGCTCTCGACTAGCGGGAGCTGGGGCCAACGTCCTGACTTTC.